These T cell receptor beta chains were read from a single sample in a study of T cell repertoires in cytomegalovirus infection. TCRdb independently ran MiXCR on the reads; one entry per CDR3 protein. This repertoire shows more than 250,000 distinct CDR3 sequences, 25% found once; its top ten account for less than 15%. Their cognate antigens are unknown. Sequencing used cultured PBMCs, obtained from culture after CMV antigen stimulation. These receptor sequences come from a human donor in good health (CMV status not recorded). Some clones in this sample may be carry-over from other donors' samples. Both conserved end residues are part of each CDR3. The D gene is left open where the match is weak. Clone size is given for some rows only: seen once, a few or many times, or a class if the clone is expanded.

clone size	V gene	D gene	J gene	CDR3 protein	CDR3 DNA
-	TRBV6-1	-	TRBJ2-5	CASSRQMGETQYF	TGTGCCAGCAGTAGGCAGATGGGGGAGACCCAGTACTTC
few	TRBV29-1	-	TRBJ2-1	CSVEVLLYNEQFF	TGCAGCGTTGAAGTACTGCTGTACAATGAGCAGTTCTTC
-	TRBV19	TRBD2	TRBJ2-3	CASTRLAGGDTQYF	TGTGCCAGTACCCGACTAGCGGGGGGAGATACGCAGTATTTT
-	TRBV24-1	TRBD1	TRBJ1-4	CATSDESGTGVEKLFF	TGTGCCACCAGTGACGAGTCCGGGACAGGGGTCGAAAAACTGTTTTTT
-	TRBV29-1	TRBD1	TRBJ1-2	CSVSGTGNYGYTF	TGCAGCGTCAGCGGGACAGGGAACTATGGCTACACCTTC
few	TRBV28	-	TRBJ2-6	CASSPSLGANVLTF	TGTGCCAGCAGTCCCAGTCTGGGGGCCAACGTCCTGACTTTC
few	TRBV28	-	TRBJ1-5	CASRGAGVQPQHF	TGTGCCAGCAGGGGAGCAGGGGTTCAGCCCCAGCATTTT
few	TRBV18	-	TRBJ1-2	CASSPEGGYGYTF	TGTGCCAGCTCACCAGAGGGAGGATATGGCTACACCTTC
-	TRBV11-2	TRBD1	TRBJ2-1	CASSLVKGQGIREQFF	TGTGCCAGCAGCTTAGTGAAGGGACAGGGGATACGGGAGCAGTTCTTC
-	TRBV7-9	TRBD2	TRBJ2-5	CASSLGIGLAVKETQYF	TGTGCCAGCAGCTTAGGCATAGGACTAGCGGTTAAAGAGACCCAGTACTTC
-	TRBV10-3	TRBD2	TRBJ2-7	CAISDLGGGYEQYF	TGTGCCATCAGTGACCTCGGGGGGGGGTACGAGCAGTACTTC
-	TRBV7-2	TRBD1	TRBJ2-6	CASSLLGQGVFRSGANVLTF	TGTGCCAGCAGCTTATTAGGTCAGGGGGTCTTCAGGTCTGGGGCCAACGTCCTGACTTTC
-	TRBV19	TRBD1	TRBJ1-1	CASREGQMNTEAFF	TGTGCCAGTAGGGAGGGACAGATGAACACTGAAGCTTTCTTT
few	TRBV7-3	-	TRBJ2-2	CASSHRDKNTGELFF	TGTGCCAGCAGCCACCGGGACAAGAACACCGGGGAGCTGTTTTTT
-	TRBV7-2	-	TRBJ1-2	CASSSAYGYTF	TGTGCCAGCAGCTCCGCCTATGGCTACACCTTC
-	TRBV12-3/TRBV12-4	-	TRBJ1-1	CASSLFLVGTEAFF	TGTGCCAGCAGTTTGTTTCTAGTAGGTACTGAAGCTTTCTTT